What follows are 25 T cell receptor beta chains derived from one specimen sequenced in a study of cytomegalovirus exposure and HLA in healthy donors. PCR amplification relied on 60 Vbeta primers (plus 13 Jbeta primers). Using immunoSEQ multiplex PCR, the repertoire was profiled, and TCRdb retains in-frame clones only, with some absent. The sample includes about 190,000 clones, approximately 70% of them seen just once. The specimen sequenced was PBMCs. Receptors were obtained from a woman aged 25 to 39 in good health and CMV-seropositive.

This rearrangement joins TRBV29-1 to TRBJ1-1; TRBD1 matches at 7 bases. CDR1 is SQVTM and CDR2 is ANQGSEA in the germline V gene. J was trimmed by 4 bases and V by 3 bases; bases with no gene match: 5. CDR3 length: 13 amino acids. CDR3 amino acids: CSVEEGAATEAFF. CDR3 in DNA: TGCAGCGTTGAGGAGGGGGCGGCCACTGAAGCTTTCTTT.

The rearrangement uses TRBV19 and TRBJ2-7; 8 bases match TRBD1. The CDR3 runs to 14 residues. From germline, CDR1 is LNHDA and CDR2 SQIVND (reference sequence). Trimming cost V 5 bases and J 0 bases; bases outside gene matches: 3. CDR3 nucleotides: TGTGCCAGTAGTTACAGGGGGAGCTCCTACGAGCAGTACTTC. This translates into CASSYRGSSYEQYF.

On this clone: Other DNA sequences in this sample translate to the same CDR3. The V call is TRBV5-1, the J call TRBJ2-3; tentatively, D is TRBD2 (5 bases). V shed 7 bases and J shed 0 bases, with 15 bases lying between them. CDR1 is SGHRS and CDR2 is YFSETQ in the germline V gene. There are 15 residues in the CDR3. The CDR3: CASSLAGGSTDTQYF. Here the CDR3 DNA reads TGCGCCAGCTCGCTGGCGGGTGGTAGCACAGATACGCAGTATTTT.

This clone was seen only a few times. The V call is TRBV6-5, the J call TRBJ2-1, with 8 bases fitting TRBD2. CDR3 size: 15 residues. Per germline, CDR1 MNHEY and CDR2 SVGAGI. The junction had 6 bases not matched to a gene; V was cut back by 2 bases and J by 6 bases. Here the CDR3 reads CASSYESGSFNEQFF. The CDR3 DNA reads TGTGCCAGCAGTTACGAAAGCGGGAGCTTCAATGAGCAGTTCTTC.

The J gene is TRBJ1-2, the V gene TRBV5-4, with D maybe TRBD1 (5 bases). Trimming stripped 1 base from V and 4 bases from J, with 17 bases between. This CDR3 comprises 16 residues. Looked up from germline, CDR1 is SGHNT and CDR2 is YYREEE (reference sequence). DNA of the CDR3: TGTGCCAGCAGCTTGTACGGGCGGAGGGGATCCTATGGCTACACCTTC. It specifies CASSLYGRRGSYGYTF. The full variable domain, with the rest looked up from reference TRBV5-4 and TRBJ1-2, is ETGVTQSPTHLIKTRGQQVTLRCSSQSGHNTVSWYQQALGQGPQFIFQYYREEENGRGNFPPRFSGLQFPNYSSELNVNALELDDSALYLCASSLYGRRGSYGYTFGSGTRLTVV.

In the case of this clone: Lacking the conserved final phenylalanine or tryptophan, this CDR3 likely reflects a read error. Because the CDR3's place on the DNA is in doubt, the DNA is left out and the CDR3 is given as listed by TCRdb. CDR3 region: CASSWDYD. V usage is TRBV27 and J usage is TRBJ2-7; TRBD2, the D gene given by the table, was not confirmed from the DNA. Looked up from germline, CDR1 is MNHEY and CDR2 is SMNVEV (reference sequence). The CDR3 region is 8 residues in length, termini included.

The chain links TRBV2 to TRBJ1-1; TRBD1 matches 8 bases. Germline V CDR1 and CDR2: SNHLY, FYNNEI. CDR3 length equals 13 residues. Trimming at V came to 5 bases and at J to 3 bases, leaving 2 bases not matched to a gene. For the CDR3, the DNA is TGTGCCAGCAGTCTGGACAGGGACACTGAAGCTTTCTTT. Protein: CASSLDRDTEAFF.

This rearrangement joins TRBV27 to TRBJ2-5; TRBD2 matches at 9 bases. CDR3 length: 15 amino acids. Germline assignment: CDR1 MNHEY and CDR2 SMNVEV (reference sequence). The junction had 9 bases not matched to a gene; V was cut back by 6 bases and J by 4 bases. The CDR3 nucleotides are TGTGCCAGCAGGGTTTTAGCGGGAGTACCAGAGACCCAGTACTTC. It translates to CASRVLAGVPETQYF.

The rearrangement uses TRBV10-2 and TRBJ2-1; 10 bases fit TRBD1. J was trimmed by 3 bases and V by 1 base; bases with no gene match: 0. CDR1 and CDR2 (germline): WSHSY, SAAADI. The CDR3 has 15 amino acids. This CDR3 reads CASSEWTGGYNEQFF. In DNA, the CDR3 is TGCGCCAGCAGTGAGTGGACAGGGGGCTACAATGAGCAGTTCTTC.

This clone appeared a few times. This chain joins TRBV11-2 and TRBJ2-2, with a tentative D call TRBD2 (6 bases). Trimming pared 10 bases from V and 9 bases from J, leaving 9 bases between. From germline, CDR1 is SGHAT and CDR2 FQNNGV. CDR3 length: 10 residues. Here the CDR3 DNA reads TGTGCCACCGGGGGAAGGGAGCTGTTTTTT. Its translation: CATGGRELFF.

The chain combines TRBV5-1 with TRBJ2-3; 9 nucleotides line up with TRBD1. CDR3 length equals 15 residues. J was trimmed by 4 bases and V by 4 bases; bases with no gene match: 7. CDR1 and CDR2 (germline): SGHRS, YFSETQ. CDR3 nucleotides: TGCGCCAGCAGCAGACCGGGACAGGGCTCAGATACGCAGTATTTT. This sequence encodes CASSRPGQGSDTQYF.

The V and J genes are TRBV28 and TRBJ2-7; D may be TRBD2 (6 bases). The germline V and J ends were trimmed by 7 bases and 2 bases, with 15 bases remaining between them. CDR1 and CDR2 from the germline V gene are MDHEN and SYDVKM. The CDR3 is made up of 14 amino acids. As DNA, the CDR3 is TGTGCCAGCAATATGGCGGGGCGACCCTACGAGCAGTACTTC. Protein product: CASNMAGRPYEQYF.

Only one count was recorded for this clone. V gene TRBV7-2 combines with J gene TRBJ2-1; tentatively, D is TRBD2 (5 bases). The germline V gene has CDR1 SGHTA and CDR2 FQGNSA. The V end was cut by 1 base, the J end by 6 bases, with 7 bases between. This CDR3 comprises 13 residues. The CDR3, as DNA: TGTGCCAGCAGCTTAGTAGCGCGCAATGAGCAGTTCTTC. It yields the protein CASSLVARNEQFF.

The chain joins TRBV2 to TRBJ2-6; TRBD2 aligns across 7 bases. The length of the CDR3 is 15 residues. Germline CDR1 is SNHLY and CDR2 is FYNNEI. The junction had 5 bases not matched to a gene; V was cut back by 6 bases and J by 3 bases. The CDR3: CASSAGVLGANVLTF. In DNA form, the CDR3 reads TGTGCCAGCAGCGCGGGAGTTCTTGGGGCCAACGTCCTGACTTTC.

The chain combines TRBV28 with TRBJ1-2, with 8 bases fitting TRBD1. This CDR3 spans 13 amino acids. Germline loops: CDR1 MDHEN, CDR2 SYDVKM. J lost 7 bases, V lost 7 bases, and 8 bases had no gene match. The CDR3 spells CASKMQGARGYTF. As DNA, the CDR3 is TGTGCCAGCAAGATGCAGGGGGCGCGTGGCTACACCTTC.

Notes on this clone: Distinct nucleotide sequences in the sample also encode this CDR3. The J gene is TRBJ2-7, the V gene TRBV5-6; a possible D gene is TRBD1 (5 bases). Germline V gene sequence: CDR1 SGHDT, CDR2 YYEEEE. The CDR3 sequence is 14 residues long. Trimming shortened V by 0 bases and J by 1 base, and 8 bases separated the two germline ends. CDR3 sequence reads: CASSLGQRSYEQYF. The CDR3 DNA sequence: TGTGCCAGCAGCTTGGGACAGCGATCCTACGAGCAGTACTTC.

The chain has TRBV19 and TRBJ1-5; perhaps TRBD1 as D (5 bases). V shed 5 bases and J shed 0 bases, with 11 bases lying between them. The CDR3 runs 15 residues. The germline V gene encodes CDR1 LNHDA and CDR2 SQIVND (reference sequence). In DNA form, the CDR3 reads TGTGCCAGTAGTTCCCGACAGAATAGCAATCAGCCCCAGCATTTT. Protein product: CASSSRQNSNQPQHF.

The genes are TRBV5-4 and TRBJ2-1; 12 bases agree with TRBD2. The CDR3 runs 14 residues. Germline trimming cut 4 bases from V and 8 bases from J; bases unmatched to any gene: 4. CDR1 and CDR2 from the germline V gene are SGHNT and YYREEE (reference sequence). Written as DNA, the CDR3 is TGTGCCAGCAGCGACGGACTAGCGGGGCATGAGCAGTTCTTC. Protein sequence: CASSDGLAGHEQFF.

The chain joins TRBV28 to TRBJ1-1; D unclear. Trimming removed 6 bases from V and 5 bases from J, with 13 bases in between. The CDR3 loop spans 13 amino acids. Germline V gene lookup returns CDR1 MDHEN and CDR2 SYDVKM. CDR3 in amino acids: CASSLSSSTEAFF. CDR3 sequence (DNA): TGTGCCAGCAGCCTGTCCAGTTCGACTGAAGCTTTCTTT.

The table lists this clone with a few counts. The chain couples TRBV27 to TRBJ1-5, with D possibly being TRBD1 (6 bases). Germline V lookup: CDR1 MNHEY, CDR2 SMNVEV (reference sequence). This CDR3 contains 14 residues. The V end lost 4 bases, the J end lost 3 bases, and 10 bases lay between the germline ends. In DNA form, the CDR3 reads TGTGCCAGCAGTTCCACAGGGAACAATCAGCCCCAGCATTTT. Translating it yields CASSSTGNNQPQHF.

The chain joins TRBV27 to TRBJ1-2, with D possibly being TRBD1 (5 bases). The V end was cut by 10 bases, the J end by 4 bases, with 10 bases between. This CDR3 comprises 11 residues. CDR1 and CDR2 from the germline V gene are MNHEY and SMNVEV (reference sequence). DNA for the CDR3: TGTGCCACCGGCAGGGCCTATGGCTACACCTTC. It is translated as CATGRAYGYTF.

This clone was detected only once. The chain carries TRBV6-5 and TRBJ2-3; TRBD2 might be the D (5 bases). V was trimmed by 6 bases and J by 0 bases, leaving 10 bases between them. Germline assignment: CDR1 MNHEY and CDR2 SVGAGI. This CDR3 is built from 14 residues. The CDR3 bases are TGTGCCAGCAGAGGGAGTTCTAGCACAGATACGCAGTATTTT. Residues: CASRGSSSTDTQYF.

The chain carries TRBV5-1 and TRBJ1-1; TRBD1 aligns across 10 bases. CDR3 size: 18 residues. In germline, CDR1 is SGHRS, CDR2 YFSETQ. The V and J ends lost 2 bases and 4 bases, in that order; junction bases with no gene match: 14. The CDR3 sequence: CASSFSSPGTGASTEAFF. The CDR3 nucleotides are TGCGCCAGCAGCTTCTCCTCCCCCGGGACAGGGGCCTCCACTGAAGCTTTCTTT.

V is TRBV9 and J is TRBJ2-7, with 13 bases lining up with TRBD2. The germline gives CDR1 SGDLS, CDR2 YYNGEE. The CDR3 has 18 amino acids. The V segment lost 3 bases and the J segment 2 bases; nucleotides outside the gene matches: 11. The CDR3 sequence: CASSASYKGLAGPYEQYF. The CDR3 DNA sequence: TGTGCCAGCAGCGCATCATACAAGGGACTAGCGGGACCCTACGAGCAGTACTTC.

The chain is built from TRBV28 and TRBJ1-1; 9 bases agree with TRBD1. Per germline, CDR1 MDHEN and CDR2 SYDVKM. The CDR3 length is 17 residues. V shed 3 bases and J 4 bases; nucleotides not matched to a gene: 12. CDR3 DNA: TGTGCCAGCAGTTTTTACAGGGGGCTTGGATCGCGCACTGAAGCTTTCTTT. Encoded protein: CASSFYRGLGSRTEAFF.